This T cell receptor (beta chain) stems from a study of OX40 agonist ivuxolimab in advanced cancers. Looking at the study overall: Patients got intravenous ivuxolimab at 0.01 to 10 mg/kg every 2 weeks.

V lost 7 bases to trimming and J lost 6 bases, with 16 bases between them. Germline assignment: CDR1 MDHEN and CDR2 SYDVKM. This CDR3 has 14 residues. Study-level results: At 0.1 to 3.0 mg/kg, CD4+ and CD8+ blood T cells expanded clonally by week 6.

Notes on this clone: What it binds is unknown.

The data were produced by immunoSEQ multiplex PCR, yet TCRdb's version contains in-frame clones alone and is incomplete. The profile shows 80,000 to 100,000 clones, 90% of them singletons. The sequencing here drew on CD4+ or CD8+ T cells sorted from blood, taken in a trial of the OX40 agonist ivuxolimab. This TCR derives from an adult with an advanced solid tumor such as melanoma, head and neck, liver or kidney cancer. The V call is TRBV28, the J call TRBJ2-4; no clear D gene. The CDR3 DNA follows: TGTGCCAGCACCTCGGCGTATCCAGGAAACATTCAGTACTTC. It is translated as CASTSAYPGNIQYF.